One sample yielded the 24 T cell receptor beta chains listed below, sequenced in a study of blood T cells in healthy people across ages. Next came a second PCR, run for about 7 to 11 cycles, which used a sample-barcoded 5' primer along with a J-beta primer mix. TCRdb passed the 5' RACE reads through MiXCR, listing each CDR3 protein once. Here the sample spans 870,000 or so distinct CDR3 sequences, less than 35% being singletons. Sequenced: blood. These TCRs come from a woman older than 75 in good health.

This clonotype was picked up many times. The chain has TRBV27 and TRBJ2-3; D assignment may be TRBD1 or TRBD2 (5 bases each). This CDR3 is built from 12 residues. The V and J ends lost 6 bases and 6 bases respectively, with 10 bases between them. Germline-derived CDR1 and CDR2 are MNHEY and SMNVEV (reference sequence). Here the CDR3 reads CASRTEGDTQYF. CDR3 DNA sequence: TGTGCCAGCAGAACAGAGGGGGATACGCAGTATTTT.

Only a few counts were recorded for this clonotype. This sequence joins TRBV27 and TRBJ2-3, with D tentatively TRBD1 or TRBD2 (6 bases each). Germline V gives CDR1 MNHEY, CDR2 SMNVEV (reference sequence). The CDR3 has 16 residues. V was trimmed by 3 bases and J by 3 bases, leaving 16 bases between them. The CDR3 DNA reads TGTGCCAGCAGTTTTGTTGGGGGGCAAGCGACAGATACGCAGTATTTT. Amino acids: CASSFVGGQATDTQYF.

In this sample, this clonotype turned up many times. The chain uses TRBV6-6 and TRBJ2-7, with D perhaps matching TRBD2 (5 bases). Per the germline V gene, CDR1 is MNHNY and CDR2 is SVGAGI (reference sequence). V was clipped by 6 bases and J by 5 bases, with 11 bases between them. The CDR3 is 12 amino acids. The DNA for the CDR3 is TGTGCCAGCAGCTTTAAGGGAGACGAGCAGTACTTC. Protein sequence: CASSFKGDEQYF.

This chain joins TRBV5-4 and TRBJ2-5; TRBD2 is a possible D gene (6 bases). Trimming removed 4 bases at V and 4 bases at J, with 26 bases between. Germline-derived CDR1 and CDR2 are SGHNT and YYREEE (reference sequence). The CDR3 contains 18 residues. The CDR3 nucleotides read TGTGCCAGCAGCAAGGGACTTCGACACTTGAAGTCCGGAGAGACCCAGTACTTC. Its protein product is CASSKGLRHLKSGETQYF.

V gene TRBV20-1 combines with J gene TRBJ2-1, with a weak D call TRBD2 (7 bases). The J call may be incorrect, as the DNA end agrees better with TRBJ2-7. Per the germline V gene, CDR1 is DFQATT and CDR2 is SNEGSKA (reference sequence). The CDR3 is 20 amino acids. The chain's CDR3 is CSARPSGGGLPKSSYNEQYF. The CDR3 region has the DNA TGCAGTGCTAGGCCCTCAGGCGGGGGCCTTCCCAAGAGCTCCTACAATGAGCAGTACTTC.

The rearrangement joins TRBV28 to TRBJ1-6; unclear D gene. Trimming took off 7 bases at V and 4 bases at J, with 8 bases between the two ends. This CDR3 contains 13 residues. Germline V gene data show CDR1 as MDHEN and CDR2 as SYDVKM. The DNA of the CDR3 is TGTGCCAGCAAACCGGAGTATAATTCACCCCTCCACTTT. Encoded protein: CASKPEYNSPLHF.

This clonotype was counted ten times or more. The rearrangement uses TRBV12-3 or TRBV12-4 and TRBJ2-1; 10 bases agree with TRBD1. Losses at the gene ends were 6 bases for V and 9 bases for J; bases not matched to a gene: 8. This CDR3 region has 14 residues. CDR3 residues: CASSLRQGASEQFF. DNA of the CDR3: TGTGCCAGCAGCCTACGACAGGGGGCGAGTGAGCAGTTCTTC.

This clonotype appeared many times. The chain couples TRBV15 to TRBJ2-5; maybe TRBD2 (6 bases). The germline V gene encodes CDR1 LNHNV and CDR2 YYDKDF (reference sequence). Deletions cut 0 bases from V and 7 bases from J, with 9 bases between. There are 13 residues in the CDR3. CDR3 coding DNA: TGTGCCACCAGCAGAGATGCGGGGAGGACCCAGTACTTC. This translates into CATSRDAGRTQYF.

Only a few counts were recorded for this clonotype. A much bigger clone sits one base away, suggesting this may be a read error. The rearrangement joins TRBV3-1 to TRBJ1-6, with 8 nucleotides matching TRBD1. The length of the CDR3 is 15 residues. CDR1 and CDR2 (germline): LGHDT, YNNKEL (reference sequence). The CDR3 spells CASSQAGQENSPPHF. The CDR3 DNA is TGTGCCAGCAGCCAAGCGGGACAGGAGAATTCACCCCCCCACTTT.

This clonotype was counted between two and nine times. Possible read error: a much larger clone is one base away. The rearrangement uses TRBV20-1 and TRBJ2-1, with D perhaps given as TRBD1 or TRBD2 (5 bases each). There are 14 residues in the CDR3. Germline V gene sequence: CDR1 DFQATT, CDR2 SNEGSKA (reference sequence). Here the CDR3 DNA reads TGCAGTGCTGGGACGCAGAGCTCCTGCAATGAGCAGTTCTTC. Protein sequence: CSAGTQSSCNEQFF.

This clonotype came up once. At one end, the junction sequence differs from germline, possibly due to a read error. As DNA, the CDR3 is TGTGCCAGCAGCTCTACAGGTGAAAAACGGTTTTTT. Translating gives CASSSTGEKRFF. This rearrangement joins TRBV6-1 to TRBJ1-4; tentative D call: TRBD1 (5 bases). This CDR3 region has 12 residues. Germline loops: CDR1 MNHNS, CDR2 SASEGT.

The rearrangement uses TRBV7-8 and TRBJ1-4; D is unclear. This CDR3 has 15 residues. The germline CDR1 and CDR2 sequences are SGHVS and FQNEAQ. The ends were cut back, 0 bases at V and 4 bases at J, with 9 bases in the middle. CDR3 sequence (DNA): TGTGCCAGCAGCTTAGCATACGAGGGTAATGAAAAACTGTTTTTT. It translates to CASSLAYEGNEKLFF.

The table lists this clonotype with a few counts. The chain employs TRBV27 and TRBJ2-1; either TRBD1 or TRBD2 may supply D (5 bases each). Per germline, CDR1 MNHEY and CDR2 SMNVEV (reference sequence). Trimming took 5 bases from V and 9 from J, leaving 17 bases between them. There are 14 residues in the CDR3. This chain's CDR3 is CASSLRGHRGEQFF. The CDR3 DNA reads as TGTGCCAGCAGTCTCCGGGGCCACAGAGGTGAGCAGTTCTTC.

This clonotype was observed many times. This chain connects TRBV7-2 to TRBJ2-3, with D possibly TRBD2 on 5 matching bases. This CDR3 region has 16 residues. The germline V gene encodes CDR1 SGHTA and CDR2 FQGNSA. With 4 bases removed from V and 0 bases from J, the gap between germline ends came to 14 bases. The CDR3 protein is CASSWSGRISTDTQYF. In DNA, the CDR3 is TGTGCCAGCAGCTGGAGCGGACGGATTAGCACAGATACGCAGTATTTT. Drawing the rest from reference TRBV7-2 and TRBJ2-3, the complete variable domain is GAGVSQSPSNKVTEKGKDVELRCDPISGHTALYWYRQSLGQGLEFLIYFQGNSAPDKSGLPSDRFSAERTGGSVSTLTIQRTQQEDSAVYLCASSWSGRISTDTQYFGPGTRLTVL.

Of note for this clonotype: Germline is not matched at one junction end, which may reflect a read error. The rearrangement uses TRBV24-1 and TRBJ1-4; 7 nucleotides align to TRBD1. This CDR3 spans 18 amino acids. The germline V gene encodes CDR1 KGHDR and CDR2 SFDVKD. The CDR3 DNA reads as TGTGCCACCAGTGTTCAGGGACAGCGGAGAAGAGAGAATGAAAAACGGTTTTTT. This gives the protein CATSVQGQRRRENEKRFF.

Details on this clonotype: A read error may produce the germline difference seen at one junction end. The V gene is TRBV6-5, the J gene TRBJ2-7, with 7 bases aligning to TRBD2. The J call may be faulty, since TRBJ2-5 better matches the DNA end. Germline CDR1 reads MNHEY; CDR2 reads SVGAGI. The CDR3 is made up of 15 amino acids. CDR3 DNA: TGTGCCAACAGTTACTCTAGCGGAGGGGCCGAGACCCAGTACTTC. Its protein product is CANSYSSGGAETQYF.

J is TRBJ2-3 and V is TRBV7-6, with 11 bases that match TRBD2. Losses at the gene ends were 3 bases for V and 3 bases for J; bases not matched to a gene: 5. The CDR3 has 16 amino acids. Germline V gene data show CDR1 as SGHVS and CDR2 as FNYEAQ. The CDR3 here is CASSFLAGGLTDTQYF. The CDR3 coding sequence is TGTGCCAGCAGCTTTTTAGCGGGGGGGCTTACAGATACGCAGTATTTT.

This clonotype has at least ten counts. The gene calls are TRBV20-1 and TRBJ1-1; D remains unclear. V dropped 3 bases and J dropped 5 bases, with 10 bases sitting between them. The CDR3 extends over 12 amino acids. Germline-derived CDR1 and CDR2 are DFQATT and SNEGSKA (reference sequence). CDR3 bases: TGCAGTGCTAGGAGTGGTCAGACTGAAGCTTTCTTT. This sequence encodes CSARSGQTEAFF.

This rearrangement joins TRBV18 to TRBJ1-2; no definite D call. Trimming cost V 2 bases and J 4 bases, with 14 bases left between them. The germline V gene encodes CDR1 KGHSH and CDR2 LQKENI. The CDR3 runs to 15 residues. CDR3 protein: CASSPTTEALYGYTF. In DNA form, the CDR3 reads TGTGCCAGCTCACCAACGACGGAGGCCCTCTATGGCTACACCTTC.

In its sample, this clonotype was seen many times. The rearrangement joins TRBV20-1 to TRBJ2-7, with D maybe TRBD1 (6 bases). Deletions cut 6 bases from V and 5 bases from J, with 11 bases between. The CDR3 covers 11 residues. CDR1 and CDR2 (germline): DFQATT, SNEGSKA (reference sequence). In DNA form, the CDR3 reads TGCAGTGCCACGACAGGACACGAGCAGTACTTC. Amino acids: CSATTGHEQYF.

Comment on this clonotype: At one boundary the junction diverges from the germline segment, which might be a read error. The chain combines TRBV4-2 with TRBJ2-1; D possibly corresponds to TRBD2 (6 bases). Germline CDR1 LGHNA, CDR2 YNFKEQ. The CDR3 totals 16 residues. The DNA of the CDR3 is TGTGCCAGCAGCCAAAAACTAGAGATACGGGGGAATGGGCAGTTCTTC. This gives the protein CASSQKLEIRGNGQFF.

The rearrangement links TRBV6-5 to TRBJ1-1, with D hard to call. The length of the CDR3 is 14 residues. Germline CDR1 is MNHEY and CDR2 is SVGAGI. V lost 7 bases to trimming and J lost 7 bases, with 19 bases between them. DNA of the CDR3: TGTGCCAGCACCATCCCCGGACGGGCGGGTGAAGCTTTCTTT. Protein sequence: CASTIPGRAGEAFF.

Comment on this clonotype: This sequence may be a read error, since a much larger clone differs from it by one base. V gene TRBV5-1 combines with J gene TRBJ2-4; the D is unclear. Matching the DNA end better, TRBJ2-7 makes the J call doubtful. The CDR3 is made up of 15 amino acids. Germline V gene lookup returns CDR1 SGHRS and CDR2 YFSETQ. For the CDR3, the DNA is TGCGCCAGCAACTTGGCCACCGGGCCCGCGTACGAGCAGTACTTC. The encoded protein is CASNLATGPAYEQYF.

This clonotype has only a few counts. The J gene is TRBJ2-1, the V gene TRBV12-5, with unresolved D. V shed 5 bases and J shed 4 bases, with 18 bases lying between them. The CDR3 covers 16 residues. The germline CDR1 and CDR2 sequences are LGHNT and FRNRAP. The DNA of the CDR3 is TGTGCTAGTGGTCCCAATAACCGCGGTCCGTACAATGAGCAGTTCTTC. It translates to CASGPNNRGPYNEQFF.